The T cell receptor beta chain under discussion was sequenced for a study of cytomegalovirus exposure and HLA in healthy donors. This clone showed up just a few times. Both 60 Vbeta primers and 13 Jbeta primers went into the PCR. Clones were read by immunoSEQ multiplex PCR, and TCRdb kept only the in-frame ones, dropping some. The sample has approximately 150,000 clones; approximately 68% are singletons. Germline CDR1 SGDLS, CDR2 YYNGEE. V lost 3 bases, J lost 0 bases, and 8 bases stayed unmatched. The CDR3 runs to 17 residues. The receptor was derived from a man between 35 and 55 years old in good health and CMV-seronegative. The chain has TRBV9 and TRBJ2-2; 7 bases are shared with TRBD1. The sequencing sample was made of PBMCs. In nucleotides, the CDR3 is TGTGCCAGCAGCGCCTATACCGGGACAGCGAACACCGGGGAGCTGTTTTTT. Translating gives CASSAYTGTANTGELFF.